The rows below give T cell receptor beta chains drawn from one sample of a study of cytomegalovirus exposure and HLA in healthy donors. The data were produced by immunoSEQ multiplex PCR, yet TCRdb's version contains in-frame clones alone and is incomplete. The table includes around 200,000 clones, under 85% detected once. The specimen was PBMCs. These receptors came from a woman in her forties or fifties in good health and CMV-seropositive. CDR3s include the opening cysteine and the closing phenylalanine or tryptophan. D genes are given only for firm matches. Not every row has a clone size; where given, it reads once, few, many or a size class.

size,V,J,D,DNA,CDR3
-,TRBV11-3,TRBJ2-1,TRBD2,TGTGCCAGCAGCTTAACTAGCGCGGCCTACAATGAGCAGTTCTTC,CASSLTSAAYNEQFF
-,TRBV7-2,TRBJ2-5,-,TGTGCCAGCAGCCAGGACAGTTTTGGGACCCAGTACTTC,CASSQDSFGTQYF
-,TRBV4-3,TRBJ2-3,TRBD2,TGCGCCAGCAGCCAAGCGGGACTAGCGGGGTCAGATACGCAGTATTTT,CASSQAGLAGSDTQYF
few,TRBV15,TRBJ2-3,-,TGTGCCACCAGCATAACCCGGGATTTCTCGCAGTATTTT,CATSITRDFSQYF
-,TRBV5-3,TRBJ2-7,-,TGTGCCAGAAGCTGCGGGACAGCCCGTTACGAGCAGTACTTC,CARSCGTARYEQYF
-,TRBV6-5,TRBJ1-1,TRBD1,TGTGCCAGTATGCGGCAGGGGGTGACTGAAGCTTTCTTT,CASMRQGVTEAFF
-,TRBV30,TRBJ1-1,-,TGTGCCTGGAGTAAGCCCGTTTGGCAGGGCGCCATTGAAGCTTTCTTT,CAWSKPVWQGAIEAFF
-,TRBV29-1,TRBJ1-3,-,TGCAGCGTTGGGGGGCCGGGAAGCTCTGGAAACACCATATATTTT,CSVGGPGSSGNTIYF
-,TRBV19,TRBJ2-5,TRBD2,TGTGCCAGTAGCTTCGTGACGGGAGGGGGAGAGACCCAGTACTTC,CASSFVTGGGETQYF
few,TRBV28,TRBJ2-7,TRBD1,TGTGCCAGCAGTCCAACCTGGAACAGGGGGGACAGTTACGAGCAGTACTTC,CASSPTWNRGDSYEQYF
-,TRBV13,TRBJ2-7,-,TGTGCCAGCAGCCCCGACACCCACGAGCAGTACTTC,CASSPDTHEQYF
-,TRBV6-5,TRBJ1-5,-,TGTGCCAGCAGTTACTCGAGAGGGGGAGGGCAGCCCCAGCATTTT,CASSYSRGGGQPQHF
-,TRBV27,TRBJ1-1,TRBD1,TGTGCCAGCAGTCTAGAGGGGGCTGGTACGGTCACTGAAGCTTTCTTT,CASSLEGAGTVTEAFF
-,TRBV29-1,TRBJ2-1,TRBD1,TGCAGCGTTGAGCTACAGGACAGGGACAATGAGCAGTTCTTC,CSVELQDRDNEQFF
-,TRBV19,TRBJ1-1,TRBD1,TGTGCCAGTAGTAGGCGACAGGGGCCGGACACTGAAGCTTTCTTT,CASSRRQGPDTEAFF
once,TRBV27,TRBJ2-7,-,TGTGCCAGCAGTTTACAGGGGCCCTCCTACGAGCAGTACTTC,CASSLQGPSYEQYF
once,TRBV5-1,TRBJ2-7,-,TGCGCCAGCCGACCGGGACAAAACTACGAGCAGTACTTC,CASRPGQNYEQYF
-,TRBV19,TRBJ1-2,TRBD1,TGTGCCAGTAGAGAAGGGGGCAGCTATGGCTACACCTTC,CASREGGSYGYTF
-,TRBV15,TRBJ2-3,TRBD1,TGTGCCACCAGCAGGGCCGGACAGGGTTTTCTCTTTGGCACAGATACGCAGTATTTT,CATSRAGQGFLFGTDTQYF
-,TRBV18,TRBJ2-1,TRBD1,TGTGCCAGCTCCCCCGGGACAGAAGAATACAATGAGCAGTTCTTC,CASSPGTEEYNEQFF
-,TRBV7-2,TRBJ1-1,TRBD1,TGTGCCAGCAGCTGGTTCAGGGGGGACACTGAAGCTTTCTTT,CASSWFRGDTEAFF
-,TRBV4-1,TRBJ2-4,TRBD1,TGCGCCAGCAGCCAAGCGCTCCGACAGGGCTCACTAGCCAAAAACATTCAGTACTTC,CASSQALRQGSLAKNIQYF
-,TRBV4-1,TRBJ1-1,TRBD1,TGCGCCAGCAGCCAAGATAAGGACAGGGAGAACACTGAAGCTTTCTTT,CASSQDKDRENTEAFF
-,TRBV7-2,TRBJ2-7,-,TGTGCCAGCAGCTTAGCCCCTGCAGGGGAGCAGTACTTC,CASSLAPAGEQYF
-,TRBV12-5,TRBJ2-7,TRBD1,TGTGCTAGTGGTTTGGTACGCAGGGGGCTAGACGAGCAGTACTTC,CASGLVRRGLDEQYF
-,TRBV11-3,TRBJ1-1,-,TGTGCCAGCAGCCCCGGACTGGGCACTGAAGCTTTCTTT,CASSPGLGTEAFF
-,TRBV27,TRBJ2-3,TRBD1,TGTGCCAGCAGTTCCTTACCCGGGACAGGGGGCGCAGATACGCAGTATTTT,CASSSLPGTGGADTQYF
-,TRBV5-8,TRBJ2-7,TRBD1,TGTGCCATGACGGTGGACAGGCTTGTTTACGAGCAGTACTTC,CAMTVDRLVYEQYF
-,TRBV7-2,TRBJ2-5,TRBD1,TGTGCCAGCAGCTACAGGACAGGGCAAGAGACCCAGTACTTC,CASSYRTGQETQYF
few,TRBV5-6,TRBJ1-5,TRBD1,TGTGCCAGCAGCTTCGGGACAGGGGGCTCTCAGCCCCAGCATTTT,CASSFGTGGSQPQHF
-,TRBV27,TRBJ1-4,-,TGTGCCGGTCTCCCGGCAACTAATGAAAAACTGTTTTTT,CAGLPATNEKLFF
-,TRBV5-5,TRBJ1-5,-,TGTGCCAGCAGCCAAGACAGTAATCAGCCCCAGCATTTT,CASSQDSNQPQHF
-,TRBV7-8,TRBJ2-2,TRBD1,TGTGCCAGCAGCTCTCAGGGGGACACCGGGGAGCTGTTTTTT,CASSSQGDTGELFF
-,TRBV11-3,TRBJ1-1,TRBD1,TGTGCCAGCAGCCGCAGGGGGCGGAACACTGAAGCTTTCTTT,CASSRRGRNTEAFF
-,TRBV19,TRBJ2-6,TRBD1,TGTGCCAGTAGTAGGACAGGGGGCTCAGGGGCCAACGTCCTGACTTTC,CASSRTGGSGANVLTF
-,TRBV7-2,TRBJ2-1,TRBD2,TGTGCCAGCAGCTCACGTTACGGGGGGGCCCCCTACAATGAGCAGTTCTTC,CASSSRYGGAPYNEQFF
-,TRBV2,TRBJ2-5,-,TGTGCCAGCAGGGGGACTTCGGGGGAGACCCAGTACTTC,CASRGTSGETQYF
-,TRBV9,TRBJ2-1,TRBD1,TGTGCCAGCAGCGTAGCAAGTGCGGCAGGGGGAGTACCTGCACCCTACAATGAGCAGTTCTTC,CASSVASAAGGVPAPYNEQFF
-,TRBV7-2,TRBJ1-3,TRBD1,TGTGCCAGCAGCCCCCAAGGGGGCGGAAACACCATATATTTT,CASSPQGGGNTIYF
-,TRBV6-7,TRBJ1-5,-,TGTGCCAGCAGTTATCCCCATCCCGGCAGGGTCCATCAGCCCCAGCATTTT,CASSYPHPGRVHQPQHF
few,TRBV29-1,TRBJ2-7,TRBD1,TGCAGCGTTCGATTTCGGGACAGGGGGGAAAGTCCCTACGAGCAGTACTTC,CSVRFRDRGESPYEQYF
-,TRBV13,TRBJ2-3,TRBD2,TGTGCCAGCAGCTTGGGCGGGGGGACAGATACGCAGTATTTT,CASSLGGGTDTQYF
once,TRBV19,TRBJ1-2,-,TGTGCCAGTAGTACGCCATCGCGAGTGAACTATGGCTACACCTTC,CASSTPSRVNYGYTF
-,TRBV28,TRBJ1-6,-,TGTGCCAGCAGGGACAGCAATTCACCCCTCCACTTT,CASRDSNSPLHF
-,TRBV7-9,TRBJ2-3,TRBD1,TGTGCCAGCAGCGCGACAGGGACAGATACGCAGTATTTT,CASSATGTDTQYF
-,TRBV7-8,TRBJ1-5,TRBD1,TGTGCCAGCAGCTTAGGGGGGACAGGGGCTCAGCCCCAGCATTTT,CASSLGGTGAQPQHF
-,TRBV5-1,TRBJ2-1,-,TGCGCCAGCAGCTCCGGGGGTAGCTCCTACAATGAGCAGTTCTTC,CASSSGGSSYNEQFF
once,TRBV18,TRBJ1-3,TRBD1,TGTGCCAGCTCACGGACAGGGGGCTATGGAAACACCATATATTTT,CASSRTGGYGNTIYF
few,TRBV10-3,TRBJ2-7,TRBD2,TGTGCCATCAGTGAGGGCATAGGGACTAGCGGGGATAGGGAGCAGTACTTC,CAISEGIGTSGDREQYF
-,TRBV5-5,TRBJ1-6,TRBD1,TGTGCCAGCAGCTTGGCGGCCGGGACAGCTTTATTCTCACCCCTCCACTTT,CASSLAAGTALFSPLHF
-,TRBV4-2,TRBJ2-3,TRBD1,TGTGCCAGCAGGAAGCAGGGGGCCACAGATACGCAGTATTTT,CASRKQGATDTQYF
-,TRBV4-1,TRBJ2-3,TRBD2,TGCGCCAGCAGCGCGGGGGGGCCGGACGATGCGCAGTATTTT,CASSAGGPDDAQYF
-,TRBV9,TRBJ1-2,-,TGTGCCAGCAGCGAACTCATAGAGGAGACCTATGGCTACACCTTC,CASSELIEETYGYTF
-,TRBV4-2,TRBJ2-2,-,TGTGCCAGCAGCCAATCTACAGGTTCGAACACCGGGGAGCTGTTTTTT,CASSQSTGSNTGELFF
-,TRBV11-2,TRBJ2-1,TRBD1,TGTGCCAGCAGTCCGGTGGGACAGGGCCCCTACAATGAGCAGTTCTTC,CASSPVGQGPYNEQFF